The 10 T cell receptor beta chains below all came from one sample that was sequenced in a study of T cells after somatic rescue of genetic block. Profiling relied on immunoSEQ multiplex PCR, and the TCRdb table lists in-frame clones only, not all of them. The sample holds 45,000 to 55,000 clones; 95% to 96% are singletons and the top ten take approximately 0.07%. The sample comprised peripheral blood mononuclear cells (PBMCs). All receptors derive from a child younger than two.

This chain connects TRBV15 to TRBJ1-2, with D perhaps matching TRBD1 (6 bases). The CDR3 is 11 residues long. Trimming stripped 5 bases from V and 5 bases from J, with 6 bases between. CDR1 and CDR2 from the germline V gene are LNHNV and YYDKDF (reference sequence). The CDR3: CATSGQYGYTF. The DNA for the CDR3 is TGTGCCACCAGCGGACAGTATGGCTACACCTTC.

The chain uses TRBV12-5 and TRBJ1-6; no reliable D call. Germline CDR1 is LGHNT and CDR2 is FRNRAP. The CDR3 runs to 12 residues. The ends were cut back, 2 bases at V and 10 bases at J, with 6 bases in the middle. CDR3: CASGLPPSPLHF. CDR3 nucleotide sequence: TGTGCTAGTGGTTTGCCACCATCACCCCTCCACTTT.

The genes are TRBV19 and TRBJ2-7, with D tentatively TRBD2 (5 bases). The V end lost 9 bases, the J end lost 2 bases, and 11 bases lay between the germline ends. The CDR3 loop spans 12 amino acids. Germline-derived CDR1 and CDR2 are LNHDA and SQIVND (reference sequence). CDR3: CARSGRTYEQYF. The CDR3 DNA sequence: TGTGCCAGGAGCGGCAGGACCTACGAGCAGTACTTC.

V and J are TRBV6-1 and TRBJ1-4; 8 bases map to TRBD1. This CDR3 contains 14 residues. CDR1 MNHNS and CDR2 SASEGT come from the germline V gene. The ends lost 1 base at V and 7 bases at J; junction bases unmatched: 2. CDR3 sequence reads: CASSEGTGFEKLFF. The CDR3, as DNA: TGTGCCAGCAGTGAAGGGACAGGGTTTGAAAAACTGTTTTTT.

J is TRBJ1-2 and V is TRBV5-6; TRBD1 agrees at 7 bases. From germline, CDR1 is SGHDT and CDR2 YYEEEE. V shed 4 bases and J 4 bases; nucleotides not matched to a gene: 7. The CDR3 consists of 14 residues. The CDR3, as DNA: TGTGCCAGCAGCGCCCCGGGACAGCGCTATGGCTACACCTTC. This encodes CASSAPGQRYGYTF. Variable domain in full (rest from reference TRBV5-6 and TRBJ1-2): DAGVTQSPTHLIKTRGQQVTLRCSPKSGHDTVSWYQQALGQGPQFIFQYYEEEERQRGNFPDRFSGHQFPNYSSELNVNALLLGDSALYLCASSAPGQRYGYTFGSGTRLTVV.

The rearrangement links TRBV5-6 to TRBJ2-5; TRBD1 aligns across 7 bases. Germline lookup yields CDR1 SGHDT and CDR2 YYEEEE. CDR3 length equals 14 residues. V lost 5 bases, J lost 4 bases, and 8 bases stayed unmatched. The CDR3 region has the DNA TGTGCCAGCAGACGCGGCAAGGGGGCAGAGACCCAGTACTTC. This translates into CASRRGKGAETQYF.

The V gene is TRBV6-6, the J gene TRBJ2-7, with TRBD2 identical over 9 bases. The germline gives CDR1 MNHNY, CDR2 SVGAGI (reference sequence). This CDR3 is 15 amino acids long. Germline trimming cut 6 bases from V and 2 bases from J; bases unmatched to any gene: 8. The CDR3 coding sequence is TGTGCCAGCAGCTCCGGGACTAGCCCTCCCTACGAGCAGTACTTC. Encoded protein: CASSSGTSPPYEQYF.

This chain joins TRBV6-6 and TRBJ1-5, with a possible D match to TRBD1 (6 bases). V dropped 0 bases and J dropped 5 bases, with 11 bases sitting between them. Germline V gene data show CDR1 as MNHNY and CDR2 as SVGAGI (reference sequence). The CDR3 extends over 15 amino acids. The CDR3 protein is CASSYSIKGDQPQHF. The CDR3, as DNA: TGTGCCAGCAGTTACTCGATTAAGGGGGATCAGCCCCAGCATTTT.

The rearrangement uses TRBV28 and TRBJ1-5, with D tentatively TRBD1 (6 bases). The ends were cut back, 5 bases at V and 2 bases at J, with 13 bases in the middle. The germline gives CDR1 MDHEN, CDR2 SYDVKM. The CDR3 runs to 15 residues. CDR3 sequence reads: CASSPGARGNQPQHF. The CDR3 region has the DNA TGTGCCAGCAGTCCAGGGGCTAGGGGCAATCAGCCCCAGCATTTT. Together with reference TRBV28 and TRBJ1-5, the CDR3 gives the full variable domain: DVKVTQSSRYLVKRTGEKVFLECVQDMDHENMFWYRQDPGLGLRLIYFSYDVKMKEKGDIPEGYSVSREKKERFSLILESASTNQTSMYLCASSPGARGNQPQHFGDGTRLSIL.

The chain uses TRBV2 and TRBJ2-1; no clear D gene. The CDR3 extends over 12 amino acids. CDR1 and CDR2 from the germline V gene are SNHLY and FYNNEI. The V and J ends lost 6 bases and 8 bases respectively, with 11 bases between them. The CDR3 protein is CASRYAPYEQFF. The CDR3 nucleotides read TGTGCCAGCAGGTACGCCCCCTATGAGCAGTTCTTC.